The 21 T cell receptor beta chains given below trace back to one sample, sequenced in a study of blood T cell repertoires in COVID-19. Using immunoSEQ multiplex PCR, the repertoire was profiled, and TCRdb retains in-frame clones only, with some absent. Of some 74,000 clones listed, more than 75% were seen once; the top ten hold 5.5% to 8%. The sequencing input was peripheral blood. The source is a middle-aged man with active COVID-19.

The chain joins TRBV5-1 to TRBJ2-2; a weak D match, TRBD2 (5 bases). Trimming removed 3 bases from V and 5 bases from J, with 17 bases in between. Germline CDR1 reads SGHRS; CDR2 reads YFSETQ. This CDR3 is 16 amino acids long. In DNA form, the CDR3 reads TGCGCCAGCAGCTCAGAGTACGACGGGAATACCGGGGAGCTGTTTTTT. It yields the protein CASSSEYDGNTGELFF.

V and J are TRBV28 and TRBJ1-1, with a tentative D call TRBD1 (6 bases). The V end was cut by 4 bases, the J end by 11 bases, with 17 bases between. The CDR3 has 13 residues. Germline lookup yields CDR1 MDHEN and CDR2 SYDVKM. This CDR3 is CASSWGNQGLAFF. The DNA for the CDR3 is TGTGCCAGCAGTTGGGGTAACCAGGGGTTGGCTTTCTTT.

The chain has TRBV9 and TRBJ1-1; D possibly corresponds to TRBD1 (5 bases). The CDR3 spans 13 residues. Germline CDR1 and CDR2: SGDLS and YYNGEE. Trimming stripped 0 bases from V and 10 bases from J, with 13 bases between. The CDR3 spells CASSVGRRGLAFF. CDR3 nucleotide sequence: TGTGCCAGCAGCGTAGGCCGGAGGGGTCTAGCTTTCTTT.

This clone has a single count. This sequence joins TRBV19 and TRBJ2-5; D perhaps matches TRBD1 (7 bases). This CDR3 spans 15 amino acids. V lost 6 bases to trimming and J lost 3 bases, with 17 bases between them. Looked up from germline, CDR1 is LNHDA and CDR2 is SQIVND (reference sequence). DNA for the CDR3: TGTGCCAGTAGAAACCCCAGGGGGGCTGAAGAGACCCAGTACTTC. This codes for CASRNPRGAEETQYF. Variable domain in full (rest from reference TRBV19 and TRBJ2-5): DGGITQSPKYLFRKEGQNVTLSCEQNLNHDAMYWYRQDPGQGLRLIYYSQIVNDFQKGDIAEGYSVSREKKESFPLTVTSAQKNPTAFYLCASRNPRGAEETQYFGPGTRLLVL.

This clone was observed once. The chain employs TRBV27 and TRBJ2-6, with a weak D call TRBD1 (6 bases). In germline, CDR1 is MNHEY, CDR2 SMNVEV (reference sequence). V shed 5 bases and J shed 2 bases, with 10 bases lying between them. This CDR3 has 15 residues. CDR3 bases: TGTGCCAGCAGTAAGAACAGGGCTGGGGCCAACGTCCTGACTTTC. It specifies CASSKNRAGANVLTF. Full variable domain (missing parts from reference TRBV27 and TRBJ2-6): EAQVTQNPRYLITVTGKKLTVTCSQNMNHEYMSWYRQDPGLGLRQIYYSMNVEVTDKGDVPEGYKVSRKEKRNFPLILESPSPNQTSLYFCASSKNRAGANVLTFGAGSRLTVL.

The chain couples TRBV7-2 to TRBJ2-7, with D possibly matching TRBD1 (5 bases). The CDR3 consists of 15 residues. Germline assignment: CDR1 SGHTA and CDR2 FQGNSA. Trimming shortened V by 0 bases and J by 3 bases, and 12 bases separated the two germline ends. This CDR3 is CASSLARAINYEQYF. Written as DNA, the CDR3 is TGTGCCAGCAGCTTAGCCAGGGCGATAAACTACGAGCAGTACTTC.

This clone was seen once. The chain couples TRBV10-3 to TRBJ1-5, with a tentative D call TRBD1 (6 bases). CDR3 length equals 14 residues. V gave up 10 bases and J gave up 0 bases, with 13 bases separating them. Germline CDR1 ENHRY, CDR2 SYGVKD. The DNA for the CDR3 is TGTGCCACCGGTGAGGGACATAGCAATCAGCCCCAGCATTTT. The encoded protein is CATGEGHSNQPQHF.

The CDR3 spells CASTPGQSNTEAFF. The CDR3 nucleotides are TGTGCCAGCACCCCTGGGCAGTCGAACACTGAAGCTTTCTTT. The chain combines TRBV5-6 with TRBJ1-1; D gene uncertain. CDR3 length: 14 amino acids. Trimming took off 6 bases at V and 1 base at J, with 13 bases between the two ends. Germline V lookup: CDR1 SGHDT, CDR2 YYEEEE.

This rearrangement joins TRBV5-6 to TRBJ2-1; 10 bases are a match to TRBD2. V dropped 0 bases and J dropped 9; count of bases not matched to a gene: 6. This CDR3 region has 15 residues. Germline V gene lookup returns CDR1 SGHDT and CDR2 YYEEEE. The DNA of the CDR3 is TGTGCCAGCAGCTTGGCCCTAGCGGGAGCAAGTGAGCAGTTCTTC. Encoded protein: CASSLALAGASEQFF.

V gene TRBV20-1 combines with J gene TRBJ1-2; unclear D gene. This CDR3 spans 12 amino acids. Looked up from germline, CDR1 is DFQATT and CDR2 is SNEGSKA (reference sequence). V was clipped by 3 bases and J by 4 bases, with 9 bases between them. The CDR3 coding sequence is TGCAGTGCTAGTGCTGGGCTCTATGGCTACACCTTC. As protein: CSASAGLYGYTF.

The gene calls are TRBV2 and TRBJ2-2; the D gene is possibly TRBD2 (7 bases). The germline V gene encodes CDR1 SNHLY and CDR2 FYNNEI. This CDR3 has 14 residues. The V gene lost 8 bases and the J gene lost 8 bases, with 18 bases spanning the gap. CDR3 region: CASSGGLGVGELFF. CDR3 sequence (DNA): TGTGCCAGCTCCGGGGGGCTGGGTGTAGGGGAGCTGTTTTTT.

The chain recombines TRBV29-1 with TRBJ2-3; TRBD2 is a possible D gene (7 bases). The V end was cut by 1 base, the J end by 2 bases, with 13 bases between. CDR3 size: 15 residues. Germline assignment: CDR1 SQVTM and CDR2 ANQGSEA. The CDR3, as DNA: TGCAGCGTTGAAGGGGGGCGGGGGCTCACAGATACGCAGTATTTT. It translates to CSVEGGRGLTDTQYF.

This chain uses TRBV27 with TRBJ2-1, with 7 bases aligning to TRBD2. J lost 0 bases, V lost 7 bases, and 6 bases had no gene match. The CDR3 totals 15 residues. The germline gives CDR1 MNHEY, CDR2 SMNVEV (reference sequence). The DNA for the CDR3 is TGTGCCAGCACCTCCCCTAGCGGCTCCTACAATGAGCAGTTCTTC. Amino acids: CASTSPSGSYNEQFF.

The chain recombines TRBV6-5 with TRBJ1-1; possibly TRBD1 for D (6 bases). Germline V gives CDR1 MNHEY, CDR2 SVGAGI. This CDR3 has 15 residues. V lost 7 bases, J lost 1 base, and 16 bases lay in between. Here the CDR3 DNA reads TGTGCCAGCATCCGACCCGGGGGGCGGAACACTGAAGCTTTCTTT. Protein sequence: CASIRPGGRNTEAFF.

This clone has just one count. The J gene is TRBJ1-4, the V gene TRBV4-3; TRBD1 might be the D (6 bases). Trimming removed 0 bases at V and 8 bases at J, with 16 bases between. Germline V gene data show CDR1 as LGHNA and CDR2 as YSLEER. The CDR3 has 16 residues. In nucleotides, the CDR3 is TGCGCCAGCAGCCAAGAGCCGACAGGCACGTCGGAAAAACTGTTTTTT. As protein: CASSQEPTGTSEKLFF.

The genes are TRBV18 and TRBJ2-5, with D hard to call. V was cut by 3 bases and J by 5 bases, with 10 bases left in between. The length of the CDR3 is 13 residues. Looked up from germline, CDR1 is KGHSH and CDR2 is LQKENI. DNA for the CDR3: TGTGCCAGCTCACCGTTTCTCGAGGAGACCCAGTACTTC. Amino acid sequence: CASSPFLEETQYF.

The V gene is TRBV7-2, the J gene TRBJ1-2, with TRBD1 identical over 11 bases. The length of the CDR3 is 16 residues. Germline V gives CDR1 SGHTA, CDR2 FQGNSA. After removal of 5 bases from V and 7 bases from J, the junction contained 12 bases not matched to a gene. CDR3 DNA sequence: TGTGCCAGCAGCCCTAGGACAGGGGGCATTCTTCCTGGCTACACCTTC. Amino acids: CASSPRTGGILPGYTF.

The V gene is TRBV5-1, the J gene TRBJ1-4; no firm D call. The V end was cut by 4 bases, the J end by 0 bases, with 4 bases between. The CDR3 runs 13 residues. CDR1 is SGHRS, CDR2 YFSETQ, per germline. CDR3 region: CASSPATNEKLFF. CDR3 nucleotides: TGCGCCAGCAGCCCCGCAACTAATGAAAAACTGTTTTTT.

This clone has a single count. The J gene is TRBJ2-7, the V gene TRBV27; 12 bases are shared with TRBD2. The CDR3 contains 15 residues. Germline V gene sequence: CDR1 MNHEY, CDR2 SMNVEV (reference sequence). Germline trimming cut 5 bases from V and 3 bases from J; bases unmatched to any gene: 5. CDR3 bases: TGTGCCAGCAGTCCAAGACTAGCGGGGGTCTACGAGCAGTACTTC. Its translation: CASSPRLAGVYEQYF.

CDR3 sequence reads: CASSAGSSGANVLTF. The CDR3 DNA is TGTGCCAGCAGCGCGGGAAGCTCTGGGGCCAACGTCCTGACTTTC. The chain carries TRBV5-4 and TRBJ2-6; tentative D call: TRBD2 (6 bases). The CDR3 spans 15 residues. CDR1 is SGHNT and CDR2 is YYREEE in the germline V gene (reference sequence). V lost 4 bases and J lost 0, with 8 bases in between.

This chain's CDR3 is CASSLGGSSSYNEQFF. CDR3 nucleotide sequence: TGTGCCAGCAGCTTAGGCGGATCGAGCTCCTACAATGAGCAGTTCTTC. V gene TRBV5-4 combines with J gene TRBJ2-1; D not resolved. The CDR3 sequence is 16 residues long. Per the germline V gene, CDR1 is SGHNT and CDR2 is YYREEE (reference sequence). V was cut by 2 bases and J by 0 bases, with 12 bases left in between.